This entry is about one TCR beta chain. Self-reported history from a screening survey and questionnaire set each donor's cohort. Here immunoSEQ multiplex PCR was the method, and the copy in TCRdb shows in-frame clones only, minus some. The sample comprises 150,000 to 200,000 clones, approximately 83% of which are singletons, and around 13% rests with the top ten. CDR3 length: 13 residues. Between the trimmed V and J ends, which lost 4 bases and 0 bases, there was a span of 6 bases. Per germline, CDR1 SGHTA and CDR2 FQGTGA. The data were taken from a study of blood T cell repertoires in COVID-19. The sequenced sample consisted of PBMCs or T cells enriched from blood (not recorded which). The V and J genes are TRBV7-3 and TRBJ1-1; no firm D call. The clonotype was recovered from a woman in her fifties or sixties who had recovered from COVID-19. CDR3 DNA sequence: TGTGCCAGCAGCTCACAAGTGAACACTGAAGCTTTCTTT. Translated, it gives CASSSQVNTEAFF.